Listed here is a single T cell receptor (beta chain). This clone's antigen is unknown. No base quality values were provided; no much bigger clone lies one nucleotide off. The germline V gene provides CDR1 SGHTA and CDR2 FQGTGA. V has 6 bases trimmed and J has 6 bases trimmed; junction bases matching no gene number 5. CDR3 length: 14 amino acids, cysteine to phenylalanine. The sequence is cut down to CDR3 DNA, 42 bases in frame from base 1. This entry is derived from a study of blood T cell repertoires in COVID-19 (dated by TCRdb to 2018 to 2020). Broadly, across the study: The collaborator samples originated in the United States, Italy and Spain and spanned the acute and convalescent phases of COVID-19. The prospective study material was composed of cDNA or gDNA derived from T cells, B-cell-depleted T cells, or PBMCs. Subjects who had been exposed to COVID-19, were actively infected with it, or had recovered from it provided the deeply sampled blood TCRbeta repertoires that made up the dataset. The repertoires were released in a freely available public database meant as a resource for research on the immune response to SARS-CoV-2. The samples were drawn from the first 160 participants of the ongoing ImmuneRACE study and from 1,254 subjects provided by 6 global collaborators. Nearly every sample came with metadata listing a de-identified subject ID, COVID-19 status, age in years and sex. HLA class I and class II types, where available, came from metadata supplied by the sample provider rather than from assay-based typing. On the study overall, not on this receptor specifically: The amount of clinical and demographic metadata varied by source and participant and was provided uncurated.

TCRbeta CDR3 regions were amplified from genomic DNA using the immunoSEQ Assay, a bias-controlled multiplex PCR. On the study's bioinformatics: The number of nucleated cells in each sample was estimated from the amplification of reference gene primers within the assay. Sequence reads were collapsed and filtered to measure the absolute abundance of every unique TCRbeta CDR3 rearrangement. For each sample, productive Simpson clonality was calculated by taking the square root of Simpson's diversity index across productive rearrangements. The clones in this table, taken by TCRdb from immuneACCESS, are in-frame only. Not every clone is retained; where verified, under half of the shortfall comes from an unresolved V gene, and the cause of the rest is unknown. The V and J calls and clone size were taken over from that table, and D and trimming were inferred from the DNA. For this sample there are 250,000 to 400,000 clones; 89% appear just once. In total, the top ten clones hold approximately 4.7% of the sample.

In the prospective study, participants were about 18 to 95 years old, resided in fewer than 25 geographic areas of the United States, and were enrolled through a virtual design. To assign participants to cohorts, the prospective study relied on clinical history that participants themselves reported in a screening survey and a study questionnaire. ImmuneRACE Cohort 3 recovered participants were defined by two consecutive negative NP/OP PCR tests, healthcare professional clearance, or symptom resolution. In the prospective study, mobile phlebotomists collected whole blood, serum and a nasopharyngeal or oropharyngeal swab from each participant. Participants in the prospective study had the option to provide additional blood draws and questionnaires over a roughly 2-month period. Before DNA extraction, blood samples from the prospective study were shipped at room temperature or frozen.

The origin of this receptor is a man in his 60s who had recovered from COVID-19. The chain was built from TRBV7-3 and TRBJ2-2, and TRBD2 matches 9 of the central bases. The sequencing input was PBMCs or T cells enriched from blood (not recorded which). The nucleotide sequence reads TGTGCCAGCAGTTCTAGCGGGATTCCCGGGGAGCTGTTTTTT. It translates to CASSSSGIPGELFF.